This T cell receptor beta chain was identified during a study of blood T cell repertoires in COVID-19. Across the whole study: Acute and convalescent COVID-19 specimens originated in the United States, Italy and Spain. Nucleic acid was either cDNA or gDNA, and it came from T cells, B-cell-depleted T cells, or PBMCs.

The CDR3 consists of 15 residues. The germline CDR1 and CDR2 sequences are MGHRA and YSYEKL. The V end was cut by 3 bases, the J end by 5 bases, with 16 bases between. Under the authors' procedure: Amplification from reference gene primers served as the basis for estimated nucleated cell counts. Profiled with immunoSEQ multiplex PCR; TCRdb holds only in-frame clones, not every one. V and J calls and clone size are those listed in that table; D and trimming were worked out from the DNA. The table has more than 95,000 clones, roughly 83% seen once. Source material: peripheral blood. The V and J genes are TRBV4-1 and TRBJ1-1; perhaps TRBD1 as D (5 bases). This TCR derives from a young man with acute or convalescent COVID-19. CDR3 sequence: CASSHRPQGRTEAFF. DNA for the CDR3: TGCGCCAGCAGCCACCGCCCCCAGGGCCGGACTGAAGCTTTCTTT.